This T cell receptor beta chain originates from a study of blood T cell repertoires in COVID-19. Profiled with immunoSEQ multiplex PCR; TCRdb holds only in-frame clones, not every one. The sample records over 35,000 clones, roughly 88% being singletons. Germline trimming cut 0 bases from V and 8 bases from J; bases unmatched to any gene: 4. CDR1 and CDR2 (germline): SGHRS, YFSETQ. The CDR3 totals 13 residues. The V and J genes are TRBV5-1 and TRBJ1-2, with TRBD1 matching 7 bases. Sequenced: peripheral blood. The TCR was taken from a human donor in a cohort sampled during active COVID-19. CDR3 sequence reads: CASSLEGARGYTF. The CDR3 DNA reads TGCGCCAGCAGCTTGGAGGGGGCACGCGGCTACACCTTC.